This T cell receptor beta chain was captured by sequencing in a study of shared T cell receptors in the human thymus. The data were produced by immunoSEQ multiplex PCR, yet TCRdb's version contains in-frame clones alone and is incomplete. The sample carries hundreds of thousands of clones, more than 75% recorded once. The sample was also reused in another study, on human thymus T cells. That report notes: Donation was from healthy Finnish infants who were having corrective surgery that addressed congenital heart defects. Thymus was obtained from resections taken during corrective heart surgery. V and J genes seemed to be used with bias in thymic and blood repertoires. Related research described thymic repertoires that were highly overlapping among unrelated individuals.

This receptor was identified in a boy under two years old with a congenital heart defect. Sequenced input: thymocytes.

The CDR3 here is CASSFWGRNEQFF. Here the CDR3 DNA reads TGTGCCAGCAGTTTTTGGGGGCGCAATGAGCAGTTCTTC. V usage is TRBV28 and J usage is TRBJ2-1, with D possibly being TRBD1 (6 bases). With 3 bases removed from V and 6 bases from J, the gap between germline ends came to 9 bases. Germline CDR1 MDHEN, CDR2 SYDVKM. This CDR3 region has 13 residues.